This paragraph covers one T cell receptor (beta chain) sequence. The same CDR3 is also encoded by other DNA sequences in this sample. V lost 5 bases, J lost 5 bases, and 4 bases stayed unmatched. CDR3 length: 15 amino acids. CDR1 and CDR2 from the germline V gene are SEHNR and FQNEAQ (reference sequence). The source of the sample is a study of shared clonotypes between healthy human individuals. Measured with immunoSEQ multiplex PCR; TCRdb has only the in-frame clones, and not every one. The table records around 2.5 million clones, over 85% of them present only once. Sequenced material: naive CD4+ T cells from PBMCs. Stated subset: CD45RA+ positively selected. The chain combines TRBV7-9 with TRBJ2-5; 14 bases fit TRBD2. The TCR sequence derives from a man younger than 30 in good health. Some clones in this sample may be carry-over from other donors' samples. The CDR3 nucleotides read TGTGCCAGCAGCCCGCGGACTAGCGGGAGGGAGACCCAGTACTTC. It codes for CASSPRTSGRETQYF.